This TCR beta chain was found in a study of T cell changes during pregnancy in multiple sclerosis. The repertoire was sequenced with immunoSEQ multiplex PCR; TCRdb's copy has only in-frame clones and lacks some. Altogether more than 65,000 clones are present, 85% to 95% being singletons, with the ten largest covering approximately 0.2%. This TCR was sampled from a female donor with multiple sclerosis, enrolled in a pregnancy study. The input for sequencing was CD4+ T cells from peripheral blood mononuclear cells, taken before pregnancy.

The CDR3 region is CAWSVLKGKSTDTQYF. In DNA form, the CDR3 reads TGTGCCTGGAGTGTTCTTAAGGGGAAAAGCACAGATACGCAGTATTTT. The chain joins TRBV30 to TRBJ2-3; D might be TRBD1 (5 bases). Germline-derived CDR1 and CDR2 are GTSNPN and SVGIG (reference sequence). CDR3 length: 16 residues. The V end was cut by 0 bases, the J end by 0 bases, with 13 bases between.